This T cell receptor (beta chain) was identified in a study of T cell changes during pregnancy in multiple sclerosis. Germline V CDR1 and CDR2: SGHTA, FQGNSA. V gave up 6 bases and J gave up 8 bases, with 13 bases separating them. The CDR3 is 12 residues long. Assay: immunoSEQ multiplex PCR; the TCRdb copy retains only in-frame clones and omits some. This sample has more than 55,000 clones, with around 90% found just once. This specimen was peripheral blood, taken after pregnancy. This receptor was identified in a female donor in good health, enrolled as a control in a pregnancy study. The rearrangement joins TRBV7-2 to TRBJ1-2; TRBD1 is a possible D gene (5 bases). In DNA, the CDR3 is TGTGCCAGCAGTGCAGGGCAGGTCGGCTACACCTTC. Translation: CASSAGQVGYTF.